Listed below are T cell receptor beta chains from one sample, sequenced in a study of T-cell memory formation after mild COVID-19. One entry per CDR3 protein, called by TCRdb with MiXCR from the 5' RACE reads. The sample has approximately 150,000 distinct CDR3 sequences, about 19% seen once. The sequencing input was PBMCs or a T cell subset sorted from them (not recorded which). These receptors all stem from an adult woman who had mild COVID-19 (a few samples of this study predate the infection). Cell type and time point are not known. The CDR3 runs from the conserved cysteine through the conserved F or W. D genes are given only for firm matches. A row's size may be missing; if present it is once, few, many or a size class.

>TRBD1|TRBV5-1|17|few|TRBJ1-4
CASSLAGQPATNEKLFF
TGCGCCAGCAGCTTGGCGGGACAGCCCGCAACTAATGAAAAACTGTTTTTT
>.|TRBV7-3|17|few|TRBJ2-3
CASSPARRTKSTDTQYF
TGTGCCAGCAGCCCCGCCCGGAGGACAAAGAGCACAGATACGCAGTATTTT
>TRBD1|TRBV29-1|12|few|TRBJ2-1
CSAPQGAREQFF
TGCAGCGCCCCACAGGGGGCACGCGAGCAGTTCTTC
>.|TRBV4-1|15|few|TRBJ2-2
CASSQAGDMSGELFF
TGCGCCAGCAGCCAAGCGGGGGATATGTCCGGGGAGCTGTTTTTT
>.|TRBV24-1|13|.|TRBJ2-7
CATSDFPWYEQYF
TGTGCCACCAGTGATTTTCCTTGGTACGAGCAGTACTTC
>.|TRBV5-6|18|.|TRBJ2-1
CASSLGVGGPTMSNWQFF
TGTGCCAGCAGCTTGGGGGTCGGGGGGCCTACAATGAGCAATTGGCAGTTCTTC
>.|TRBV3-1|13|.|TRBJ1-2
CASSQGQPCVYTF
TGTGCCAGCAGCCAAGGACAGCCCTGCGTCTACACCTTC
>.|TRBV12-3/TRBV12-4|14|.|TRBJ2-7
CASSLRQGSNEQYF
TGTGCCAGCAGTTTACGGCAGGGTTCCAACGAGCAGTACTTC
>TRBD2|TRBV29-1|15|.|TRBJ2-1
CSASGLAGVKNEQFF
TGCAGCGCTTCGGGACTAGCGGGAGTGAAGAATGAGCAGTTCTTC
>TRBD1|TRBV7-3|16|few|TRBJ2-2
CDSSFRGTGNTGELFF
TGTGACAGCAGCTTCAGGGGGACAGGGAACACCGGGGAGCTGTTTTTT
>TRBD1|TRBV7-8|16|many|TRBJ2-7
CASSSVNRDRAREQYF
TGTGCCAGCAGCTCTGTCAACCGGGACAGGGCCCGCGAGCAGTACTTC
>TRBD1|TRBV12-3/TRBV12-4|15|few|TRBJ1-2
CASSLSGGFRNGYTF
TGTGCCAGCAGTTTATCAGGGGGCTTCAGGAATGGCTACACCTTC
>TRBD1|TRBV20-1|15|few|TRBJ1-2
CSARGPGQGAYGYTF
TGCAGTGCTAGAGGTCCGGGACAGGGGGCTTATGGCTACACCTTC
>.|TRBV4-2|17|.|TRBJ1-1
CASSPLRRSGMNTEAFF
TGTGCCAGCAGCCCCCTTCGTCGAAGCGGTATGAACACTGAAGCTTTCTTT
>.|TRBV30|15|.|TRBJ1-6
CAWSPGGARNSPLHF
TGTGCCTGGAGCCCGGGGGGCGCGCGGAATTCACCCCTCCACTTT
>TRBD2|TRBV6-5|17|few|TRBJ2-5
CASSYSKGLAGPETQYF
TGTGCCAGCAGTTACTCGAAGGGACTAGCGGGGCCAGAGACCCAGTACTTC
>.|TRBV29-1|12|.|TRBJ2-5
CSVGGTQETQYF
TGCAGCGTTGGGGGTACCCAAGAGACCCAGTACTTC
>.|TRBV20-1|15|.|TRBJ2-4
CSARDQGGAKNIQYF
TGCAGTGCTAGAGATCAGGGTGGGGCCAAAAACATTCAGTACTTC
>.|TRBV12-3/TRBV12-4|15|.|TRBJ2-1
CASSYTGPGRNEQFF
TGTGCCAGCAGTTATACGGGCCCCGGTAGAAATGAGCAGTTCTTC
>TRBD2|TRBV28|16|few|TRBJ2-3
CASSLLGTSPPDTQYF
TGTGCCAGCAGCCTCCTGGGGACTAGCCCCCCAGATACGCAGTATTTT
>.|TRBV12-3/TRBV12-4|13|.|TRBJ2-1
CASRGGDHNEQFF
TGTGCCAGCAGGGGCGGGGACCACAATGAGCAGTTCTTC
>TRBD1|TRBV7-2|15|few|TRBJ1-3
CASSPFPGQRNTIYF
TGTGCCAGCAGCCCCTTCCCGGGACAGAGAAACACCATATATTTT
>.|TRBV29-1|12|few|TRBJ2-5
CSADSTKETQYF
TGCAGCGCGGACAGTACGAAAGAGACCCAGTACTTC
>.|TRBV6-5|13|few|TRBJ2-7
CASSSPRGYEQYF
TGTGCCAGCAGCTCCCCGAGGGGCTACGAGCAGTACTTC
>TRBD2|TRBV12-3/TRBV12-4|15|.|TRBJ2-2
CASGRLAGSTGELFF
TGTGCCAGCGGCCGACTAGCGGGAAGCACCGGGGAGCTGTTTTTT
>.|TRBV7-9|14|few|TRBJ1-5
CASSPDLNGQPQHF
TGTGCCAGCAGCCCGGACCTAAATGGTCAGCCCCAGCATTTT
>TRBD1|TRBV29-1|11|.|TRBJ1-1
CSVGDRGQGIF
TGCAGCGTGGGGGACAGGGGGCAGGGAATCTTT
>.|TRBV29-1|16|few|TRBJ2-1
CSVLGGVLPRHNEQFF
TGCAGCGTTCTTGGGGGAGTCCTTCCAAGACACAATGAGCAGTTCTTC
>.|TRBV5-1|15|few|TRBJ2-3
CASSPLDPSTDTQYF
TGCGCCAGCAGCCCGCTGGATCCTAGCACAGATACGCAGTATTTT
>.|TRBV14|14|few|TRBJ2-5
CASSQVAGGETQYF
TGTGCCAGCAGCCAAGTGGCGGGTGGAGAGACCCAGTACTTC
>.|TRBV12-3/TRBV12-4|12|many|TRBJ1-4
CASSLNSGKLFF
TGTGCCAGCAGTTTAAATTCCGGAAAACTGTTTTTT
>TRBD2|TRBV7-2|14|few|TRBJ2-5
CASSLGGSKETQYF
TGTGCCAGCAGCTTGGGCGGGAGTAAAGAGACCCAGTACTTC
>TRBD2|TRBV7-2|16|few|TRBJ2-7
CASSALVLAVSNEQYF
TGTGCCAGCTCGGCGTTAGTCCTAGCGGTGTCTAACGAGCAGTACTTC
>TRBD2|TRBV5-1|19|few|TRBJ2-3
CASSLGRWASGSGTDTQYF
TGCGCCAGCAGCTTGGGTCGTTGGGCTAGCGGGAGTGGAACAGATACGCAGTATTTT
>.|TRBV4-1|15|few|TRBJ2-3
CASSPFPRTPDTQYF
TGCGCCAGCAGCCCCTTTCCTCGTACTCCGGATACGCAGTATTTT
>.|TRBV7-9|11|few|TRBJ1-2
CASSSGPPYTF
TGTGCCAGCAGCTCCGGGCCGCCGTACACCTTC
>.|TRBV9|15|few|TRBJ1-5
CASSARGDSNQPQHF
TGTGCCAGCAGCGCCCGGGGGGATAGCAATCAGCCCCAGCATTTT
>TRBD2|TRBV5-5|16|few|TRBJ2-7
CASSQGLAGGSHEQYF
TGTGCCAGCAGTCAAGGACTAGCGGGAGGGTCCCACGAGCAGTACTTC
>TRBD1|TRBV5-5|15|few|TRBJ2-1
CASSWGGDRSNEQFF
TGTGCCAGCAGTTGGGGTGGGGACAGGTCCAATGAGCAGTTCTTC
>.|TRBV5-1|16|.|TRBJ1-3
CASSTSKSFSGNTIYF
TGCGCCAGCAGTACCAGTAAATCCTTCTCTGGAAACACCATATATTTT
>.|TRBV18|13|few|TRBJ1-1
CASSTGTGREAFF
TGTGCCAGCTCTACCGGTACAGGGAGGGAGGCTTTCTTT
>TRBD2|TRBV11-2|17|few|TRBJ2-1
CASSFEVTSGGAHEQFF
TGTGCCAGCAGTTTTGAGGTGACTAGCGGGGGGGCCCATGAGCAGTTCTTC
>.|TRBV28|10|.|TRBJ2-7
CASSLVEQYF
TGTGCCAGCAGTTTAGTCGAGCAGTACTTC
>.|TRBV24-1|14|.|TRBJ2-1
CATSVPAMGNEQFF
TGTGCCACCAGTGTTCCCGCGATGGGTAATGAGCAGTTCTTC